This TCR beta chain was retrieved from a study of blood T cell repertoires in COVID-19. Original processing notes: Estimated nucleated cell counts came from reference gene primer amplification. The protocol was immunoSEQ multiplex PCR, while the TCRdb copy is restricted to in-frame clones and leaves out a portion. The DNA was the basis for D and trimming; V, J and clone size are from that table. The data contain 290,000 or so clones, nearly 90% of them singletons. This clone was seen a single time. V was pared by 3 bases and J by 2 bases, with 4 bases of the junction left unmatched. CDR1 is MDHEN, CDR2 SYDVKM, per germline. The CDR3 extends over 14 amino acids.

This receptor was obtained from a woman in her late teens or twenties with acute COVID-19. The sequenced sample consisted of PBMCs or T cells enriched from blood (not recorded which). The rearrangement links TRBV28 to TRBJ2-7; the match to TRBD1 covers 7 bases. The CDR3 nucleotides are TGTGCCAGCAGTTTGACAGGGCCGACCTACGAGCAGTACTTC. Amino acids: CASSLTGPTYEQYF.